This record concerns one T cell receptor (beta chain) sequence. The sample originates from a study of T cell changes during pregnancy in multiple sclerosis. Trimming took 1 base from V and 8 from J, leaving 17 bases between them. Per germline, CDR1 LNHDA and CDR2 SQIVND (reference sequence). This CDR3 has 16 amino acids. Sequenced by immunoSEQ multiplex PCR; TCRdb stores in-frame clones only, minus some. The sample holds over 25,000 clones, 89% seen once. This rearrangement joins TRBV19 to TRBJ1-4; D call uncertain. This TCR was sampled from a female donor with multiple sclerosis, enrolled in a pregnancy study. The sequencing here drew on CD8+ T cells from peripheral blood mononuclear cells, taken after pregnancy. CDR3 sequence reads: CASSIVGRGMDEKLFF. In nucleotides, the CDR3 is TGTGCCAGTAGTATAGTAGGGCGGGGAATGGACGAAAAACTGTTTTTT. Complete variable domain (other parts from reference TRBV19 and TRBJ1-4): DGGITQSPKYLFRKEGQNVTLSCEQNLNHDAMYWYRQDPGQGLRLIYYSQIVNDFQKGDIAEGYSVSREKKESFPLTVTSAQKNPTAFYLCASSIVGRGMDEKLFFGSGTQLSVL.